The 9 T cell receptor beta chains presented below share a single source sample, sequenced in a study of PD-1 blockade in classical Hodgkin lymphoma. The method was immunoSEQ multiplex PCR; TCRdb's version includes in-frame clones alone and lacks a portion of them. The sample lists 64,000 or so clones, about 89% occurring once. The time point was: cycle 4 day 1 (C4D1), after five to seven weeks of nivolumab. Following autologous stem cell transplantation, relapse occurred in every patient, and exposure to brentuximab vedotin varied. This sample comprised peripheral blood mononuclear cells (PBMCs), obtained before the fourth cycle of nivolumab. The receptors were gathered from a human donor with classical Hodgkin lymphoma.

The rearrangement links TRBV4-2 to TRBJ2-7, with 8 bases that match TRBD2. Germline-derived CDR1 and CDR2 are LGHNA and YNFKEQ. V lost 3 bases, J lost 2 bases, and 12 bases stayed unmatched. This CDR3 comprises 17 residues. CDR3 nucleotide sequence: TGTGCCAGCAGCCAGATAATCGGGGGGGCCAACCCCTACGAGCAGTACTTC. Its protein product is CASSQIIGGANPYEQYF.

The chain has TRBV6-5 and TRBJ1-1; a possible D gene is TRBD1 (6 bases). Trimming took 8 bases from V and 4 from J, leaving 14 bases between them. CDR3 size: 13 residues. Germline CDR1 reads MNHEY; CDR2 reads SVGAGI. The CDR3 loop reads CASGTRGPTEAFF. In DNA, the CDR3 is TGTGCCAGCGGAACCAGGGGTCCCACTGAAGCTTTCTTT.

CDR3 residues: CASSNPSTSEYNSPLHF. In DNA, the CDR3 is TGTGCCAGCAGCAACCCCTCGACCTCAGAGTATAATTCACCCCTCCACTTT. The chain combines TRBV21-1 with TRBJ1-6. TRBV21-1 is marked as a pseudogene. The CDR3 is 17 residues long.

The CDR3 bases are TGTGCCAGCAGTTACTTGGTAACTCAAGAGACCCAGTACTTC. It codes for CASSYLVTQETQYF. The chain carries TRBV6-5 and TRBJ2-5, with unresolved D. Trimming removed 1 base at V and 2 bases at J, with 8 bases between. CDR1 and CDR2 (germline): MNHEY, SVGAGI. This CDR3 has 14 residues.

The chain has TRBV4-1 and TRBJ1-4, with D maybe TRBD1 (5 bases). The CDR3 is 14 amino acids. With 8 bases removed from V and 12 bases from J, the gap between germline ends came to 22 bases. From germline, CDR1 is MGHRA and CDR2 YSYEKL. CDR3 DNA sequence: TGCGCCAGCCTTAAGGGAGAAGGGGTTGGTGAACTGTTTTTT. Protein: CASLKGEGVGELFF.

The chain employs TRBV5-5 and TRBJ1-2; D might be TRBD1 (5 bases). The CDR3 sequence is 14 residues long. Trimming removed 1 base at V and 0 bases at J, with 7 bases between. Germline CDR1 and CDR2: SGHKS and YYEKEE (reference sequence). Here the CDR3 DNA reads TGTGCCAGCAGCTTGCGGGGCACTAACTATGGCTACACCTTC. It yields the protein CASSLRGTNYGYTF.

In its sample, this clone is medium-sized (0.01 to 0.1%). This chain links TRBV4-1 with TRBJ2-4; D unclear. CDR3 length equals 15 residues. CDR1 and CDR2 (germline): MGHRA, YSYEKL. The V gene lost 4 bases and the J gene lost 0 bases, with 10 bases spanning the gap. The CDR3 reads CASSPSDLAKNIQYF. The CDR3 region has the DNA TGCGCCAGCAGCCCGTCCGACCTAGCCAAAAACATTCAGTACTTC.

This clone was picked up a small number of times. This chain uses TRBV19 with TRBJ1-3; a weak D match, TRBD1 (5 bases). Trimming took off 2 bases at V and 4 bases at J, with 12 bases between the two ends. Germline V CDR1 and CDR2: LNHDA, SQIVND (reference sequence). This CDR3 spans 15 amino acids. In DNA form, the CDR3 reads TGTGCCAGTAGTATATCGTCCAGGGCCGGAAACACCATATATTTT. This sequence encodes CASSISSRAGNTIYF.

The chain uses TRBV9 and TRBJ1-2; D is ambiguous. V lost 0 bases and J lost 2, with 8 bases in between. The CDR3 covers 14 residues. CDR1 and CDR2 from the germline V gene are SGDLS and YYNGEE. The CDR3 bases are TGTGCCAGCAGCGTAGCCGGGGAGAACTATGGCTACACCTTC. Residues: CASSVAGENYGYTF.